This T cell receptor beta chain was sequenced in a study of OX40 agonist ivuxolimab in advanced cancers. Germline CDR1 is SNHLY and CDR2 is FYNNEI. CDR3 size: 14 residues. Unmatched junction bases numbered 5, after V lost 6 bases and J lost 5 bases. TCRdb's copy holds only in-frame clones and misses some; the assay was immunoSEQ multiplex PCR. Of under 70,000 clones in the sample, roughly 88% were seen once. The V call is TRBV2, the J call TRBJ2-2; TRBD1 aligns across 8 bases. Specimen: CD4+ or CD8+ T cells sorted from blood, collected in a trial of the OX40 agonist ivuxolimab. The TCR sequence derives from an adult with an advanced solid tumor such as melanoma, head and neck, liver or kidney cancer. The CDR3, as DNA: TGTGCCAGCAGGGGGACAGGATTAACCGGGGAGCTGTTTTTT. Its protein is CASRGTGLTGELFF.